This T cell receptor beta chain was identified during a study of blood T cell repertoires in COVID-19. Study at large: The United States, Italy and Spain were the sources of the acute and convalescent COVID-19 samples. The analysed material was cDNA or gDNA that came from T cells, B-cell-depleted T cells, or PBMCs.

Participants spanned ages about 18 to 90 years and resided in about two dozen US areas. Germline assignment: CDR1 SGHAT and CDR2 FQDESV (reference sequence). The CDR3 spans 15 residues. The junction had 9 bases not matched to a gene; V was cut back by 4 bases and J by 5 bases. Original processing notes: By means of reference gene primer amplification, nucleated cell counts were estimated. Profiling relied on immunoSEQ multiplex PCR, and the TCRdb table lists in-frame clones only, not all of them. V and J calls and clone size are those listed in that table; D and trimming were worked out from the DNA. The table includes 150,000 to 200,000 clones, 75% to 90% detected once.

The receptor was derived from a woman in her fifties or sixties who had recovered from COVID-19. The sample taken for sequencing was PBMCs or T cells enriched from blood (not recorded which). The chain joins TRBV11-1 to TRBJ2-5; the match to TRBD2 covers 8 bases. CDR3 in amino acids: CASSSETGGPETQYF. The DNA of the CDR3 is TGTGCCAGCAGCTCCGAGACGGGGGGGCCGGAGACCCAGTACTTC.